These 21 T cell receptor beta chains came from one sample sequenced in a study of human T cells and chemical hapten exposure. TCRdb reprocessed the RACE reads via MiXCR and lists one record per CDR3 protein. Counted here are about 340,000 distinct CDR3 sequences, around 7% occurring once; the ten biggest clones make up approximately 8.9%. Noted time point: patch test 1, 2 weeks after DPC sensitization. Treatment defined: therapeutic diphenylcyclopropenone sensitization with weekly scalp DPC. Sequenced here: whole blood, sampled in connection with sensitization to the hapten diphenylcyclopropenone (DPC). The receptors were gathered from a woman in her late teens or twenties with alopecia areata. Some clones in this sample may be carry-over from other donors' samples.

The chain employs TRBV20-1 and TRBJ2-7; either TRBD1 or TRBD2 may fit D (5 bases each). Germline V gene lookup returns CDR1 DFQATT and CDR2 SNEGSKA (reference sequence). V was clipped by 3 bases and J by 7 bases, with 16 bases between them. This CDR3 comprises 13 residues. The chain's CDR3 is CSASLRDGGEQYF. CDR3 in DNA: TGCAGTGCTAGTCTCCGGGACGGTGGGGAGCAGTACTTC.

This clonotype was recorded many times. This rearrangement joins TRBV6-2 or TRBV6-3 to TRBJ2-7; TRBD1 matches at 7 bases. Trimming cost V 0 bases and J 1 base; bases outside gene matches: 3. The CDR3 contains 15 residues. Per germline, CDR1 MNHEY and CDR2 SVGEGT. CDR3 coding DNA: TGTGCCAGCAGTTACTCCGTACAGGGGTCCTACGAGCAGTACTTC. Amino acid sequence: CASSYSVQGSYEQYF.

CDR3 coding DNA: TGTGCCAGCAGTACCTACAAACTTAAGCCGGGACTAGCTTTTACGTACAATGAGCAGTTCTTC. Translated, it gives CASSTYKLKPGLAFTYNEQFF. The genes are TRBV28 and TRBJ2-1, with 9 bases lining up with TRBD2. The junction had 24 bases not matched to a gene; V was cut back by 5 bases and J by 4 bases. The length of the CDR3 is 21 residues. CDR1 is MDHEN, CDR2 SYDVKM, per germline.

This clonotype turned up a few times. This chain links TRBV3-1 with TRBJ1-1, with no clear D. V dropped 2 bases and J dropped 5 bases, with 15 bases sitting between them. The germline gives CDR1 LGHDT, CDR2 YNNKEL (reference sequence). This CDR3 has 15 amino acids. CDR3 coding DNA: TGTGCCAGCAGCCAAATTTTCTCAGGAAAAACTGAAGCTTTCTTT. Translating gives CASSQIFSGKTEAFF.

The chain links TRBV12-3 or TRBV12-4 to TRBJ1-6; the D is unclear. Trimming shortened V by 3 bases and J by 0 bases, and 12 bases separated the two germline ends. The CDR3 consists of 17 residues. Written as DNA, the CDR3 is TGTGCCAGCAGTTTTCGTCAGCGTAGCTCCTATAATTCACCCCTCCACTTT. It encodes CASSFRQRSSYNSPLHF.

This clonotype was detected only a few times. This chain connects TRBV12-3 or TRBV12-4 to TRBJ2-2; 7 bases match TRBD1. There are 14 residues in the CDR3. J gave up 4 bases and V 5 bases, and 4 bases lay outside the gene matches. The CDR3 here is CASSNHRGTGELFF. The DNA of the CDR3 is TGTGCCAGCAGTAATCACAGGGGCACCGGGGAGCTGTTTTTT.

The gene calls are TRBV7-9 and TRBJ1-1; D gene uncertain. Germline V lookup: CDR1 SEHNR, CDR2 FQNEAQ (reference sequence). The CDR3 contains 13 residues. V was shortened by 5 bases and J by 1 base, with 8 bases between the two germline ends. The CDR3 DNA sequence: TGTGCCAGCAGCCGAGATCCGAACACTGAAGCTTTCTTT. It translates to CASSRDPNTEAFF.

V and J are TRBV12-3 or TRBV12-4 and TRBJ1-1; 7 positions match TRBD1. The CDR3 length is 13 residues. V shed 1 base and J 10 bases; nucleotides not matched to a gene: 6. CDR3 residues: CASSLGQGGAAFF. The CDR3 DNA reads TGTGCCAGCAGTTTAGGGCAGGGGGGAGCAGCTTTCTTT.

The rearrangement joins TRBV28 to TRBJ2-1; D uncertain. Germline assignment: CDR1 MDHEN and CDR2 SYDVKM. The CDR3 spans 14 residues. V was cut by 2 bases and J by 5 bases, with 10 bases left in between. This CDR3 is CASSLVDDHNEQFF. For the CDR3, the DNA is TGTGCCAGCAGTTTAGTAGACGATCACAATGAGCAGTTCTTC.

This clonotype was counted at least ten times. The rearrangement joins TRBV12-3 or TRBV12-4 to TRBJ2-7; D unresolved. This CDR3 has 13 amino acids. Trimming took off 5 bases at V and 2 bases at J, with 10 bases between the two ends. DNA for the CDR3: TGTGCCAGCAGTCCTACTATTCCCTACGAGCAGTACTTC. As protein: CASSPTIPYEQYF.

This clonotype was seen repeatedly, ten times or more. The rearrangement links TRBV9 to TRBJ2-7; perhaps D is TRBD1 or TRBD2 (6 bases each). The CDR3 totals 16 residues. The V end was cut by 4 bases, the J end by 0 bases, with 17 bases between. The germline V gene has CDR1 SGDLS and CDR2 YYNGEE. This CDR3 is CASSLRSGGLSYEQYF. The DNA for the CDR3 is TGTGCCAGCAGCCTAAGGTCCGGGGGCCTCTCCTACGAGCAGTACTTC. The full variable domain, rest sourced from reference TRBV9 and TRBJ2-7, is DSGVTQTPKHLITATGQRVTLRCSPRSGDLSVYWYQQSLDQGLQFLIQYYNGEERAKGNILERFSAQQFPDLHSELNLSSLELGDSALYFCASSLRSGGLSYEQYFGPGTRLTVT.

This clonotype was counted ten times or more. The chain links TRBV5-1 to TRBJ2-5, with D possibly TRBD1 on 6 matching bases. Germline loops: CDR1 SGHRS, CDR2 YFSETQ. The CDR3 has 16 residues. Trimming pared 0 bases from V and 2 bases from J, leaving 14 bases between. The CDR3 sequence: CASSLGQQGRQETQYF. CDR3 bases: TGCGCCAGCAGCTTGGGTCAACAGGGACGACAAGAGACCCAGTACTTC. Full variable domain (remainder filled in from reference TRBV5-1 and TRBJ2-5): KAGVTQTPRYLIKTRGQQVTLSCSPISGHRSVSWYQQTPGQGLQFLFEYFSETQRNKGNFPGRFSGRQFSNSRSEMNVSTLELGDSALYLCASSLGQQGRQETQYFGPGTRLLVL.

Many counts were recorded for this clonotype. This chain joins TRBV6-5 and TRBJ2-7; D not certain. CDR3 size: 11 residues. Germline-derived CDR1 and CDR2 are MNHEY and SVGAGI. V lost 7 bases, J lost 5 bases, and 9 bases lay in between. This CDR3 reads CASKGYHEQYF. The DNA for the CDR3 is TGTGCCAGCAAAGGGTACCACGAGCAGTACTTC.

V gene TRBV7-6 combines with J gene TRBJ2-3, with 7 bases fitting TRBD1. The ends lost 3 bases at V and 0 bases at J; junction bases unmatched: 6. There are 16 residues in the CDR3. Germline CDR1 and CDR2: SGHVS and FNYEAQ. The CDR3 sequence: CASSFVPGQSTDTQYF. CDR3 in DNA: TGTGCCAGCAGCTTTGTTCCGGGACAGAGCACAGATACGCAGTATTTT. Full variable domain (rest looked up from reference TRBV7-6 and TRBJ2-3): GAGVSQSPRYKVTKRGQDVALRCDPISGHVSLYWYRQALGQGPEFLTYFNYEAQQDKSGLPNDRFSAERPEGSISTLTIQRTEQRDSAMYRCASSFVPGQSTDTQYFGPGTRLTVL.

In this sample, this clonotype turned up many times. This CDR3 is CASRQDRGNQPQHF. The CDR3 nucleotides are TGTGCCAGCAGGCAAGACAGGGGCAATCAGCCCCAGCATTTT. This chain joins TRBV12-3 or TRBV12-4 and TRBJ1-5, with 7 positions matching TRBD1. Trimming removed 6 bases from V and 2 bases from J; junction bases left unmatched: 4. This CDR3 region has 14 residues.

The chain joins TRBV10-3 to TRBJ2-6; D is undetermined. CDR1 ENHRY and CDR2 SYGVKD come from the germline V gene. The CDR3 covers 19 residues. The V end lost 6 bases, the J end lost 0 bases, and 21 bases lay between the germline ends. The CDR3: CAIREGRFSFYSGANVLTF. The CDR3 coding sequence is TGTGCCATCAGGGAAGGCAGGTTCTCTTTCTACTCTGGGGCCAACGTCCTGACTTTC.

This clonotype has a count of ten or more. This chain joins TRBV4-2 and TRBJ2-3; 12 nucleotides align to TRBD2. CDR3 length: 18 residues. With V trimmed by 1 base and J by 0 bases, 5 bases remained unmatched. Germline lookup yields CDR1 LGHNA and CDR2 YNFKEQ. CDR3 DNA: TGTGCCAGCAGCCAAGTGACTAGCGGGGGTCTAAGCACAGATACGCAGTATTTT. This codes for CASSQVTSGGLSTDTQYF.

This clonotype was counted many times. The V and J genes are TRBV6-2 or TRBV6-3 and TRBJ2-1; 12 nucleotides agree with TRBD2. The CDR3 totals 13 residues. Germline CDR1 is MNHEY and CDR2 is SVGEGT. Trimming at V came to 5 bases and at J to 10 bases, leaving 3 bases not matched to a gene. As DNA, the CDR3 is TGTGCCAGCAGTCCCGGACTAGCGGGGGAGCAGTTCTTC. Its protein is CASSPGLAGEQFF.

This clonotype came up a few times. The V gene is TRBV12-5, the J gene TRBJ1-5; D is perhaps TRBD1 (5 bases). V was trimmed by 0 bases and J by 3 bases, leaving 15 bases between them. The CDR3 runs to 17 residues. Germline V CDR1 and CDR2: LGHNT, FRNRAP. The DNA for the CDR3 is TGTGCTAGTGGTTTGGTACTATCGGCAGGGACCAATCAGCCCCAGCATTTT. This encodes CASGLVLSAGTNQPQHF.

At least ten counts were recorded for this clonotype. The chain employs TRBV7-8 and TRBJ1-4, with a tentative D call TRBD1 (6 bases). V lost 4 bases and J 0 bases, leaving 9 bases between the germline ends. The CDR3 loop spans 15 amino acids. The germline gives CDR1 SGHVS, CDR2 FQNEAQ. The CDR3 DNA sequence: TGTGCCAGCAGCTCACGGACAGCAACTAATGAAAAACTGTTTTTT. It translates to CASSSRTATNEKLFF.

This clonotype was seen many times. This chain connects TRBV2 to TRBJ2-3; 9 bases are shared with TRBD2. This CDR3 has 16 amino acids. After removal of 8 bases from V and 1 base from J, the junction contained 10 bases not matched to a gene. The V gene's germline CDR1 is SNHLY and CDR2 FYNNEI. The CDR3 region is CASGVPGLAGTDTQYF. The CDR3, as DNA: TGTGCCAGCGGGGTCCCGGGACTAGCAGGCACAGATACGCAGTATTTT.